This is a list of T cell receptor beta chains from one sample in a study of shared clonotypes between healthy human individuals. The repertoire was sequenced with immunoSEQ multiplex PCR; TCRdb's copy has only in-frame clones and lacks some. The table records about 2.5 million clones, around 90% of them present only once. The sample taken for sequencing was naive CD4+ T cells from PBMCs. These TCRs come from a man younger than 35 in good health. Some clones in this sample may be carry-over from other donors' samples. Each CDR3 is given with its conserved first and last residue. Fields, in order: CDR3 protein, CDR3 DNA, clone size, J gene, V gene, D gene. A D gene is named only where the DNA matches it firmly. Size values are once, few and many counts, or a class for expanded clones, and some rows have none.

CDR3 protein: CASSLLGQAYGYTF
CDR3 DNA: TGCGCCAGCAGCTTGCTCGGACAGGCCTATGGCTACACCTTC
clone size: few
J gene: TRBJ1-2
V gene: TRBV5-1
D gene: TRBD1

CDR3 protein: CASSLARVDSGNTIYF
CDR3 DNA: TGTGCCAGCAGTTTAGCCAGGGTGGATTCTGGAAACACCATATATTTT
clone size: NA
J gene: TRBJ1-3
V gene: TRBV28
D gene: NA

CDR3 protein: CAARRSRTNTGELFF
CDR3 DNA: TGTGCCGCCCGGAGGTCGCGGACGAACACCGGGGAGCTGTTTTTT
clone size: NA
J gene: TRBJ2-2
V gene: TRBV15
D gene: NA

CDR3 protein: CASRPLEGGSTDTQYF
CDR3 DNA: TGTGCCAGCAGGCCCCTGGAGGGGGGTAGCACAGATACGCAGTATTTT
clone size: NA
J gene: TRBJ2-3
V gene: TRBV5-4
D gene: NA

CDR3 protein: CASSLAGQPNNEQFF
CDR3 DNA: TGTGCCAGCAGCTTAGCGGGACAACCGAACAATGAGCAGTTCTTC
clone size: NA
J gene: TRBJ2-1
V gene: TRBV7-3
D gene: NA

CDR3 protein: CASSLNGLGQDVW
CDR3 DNA: TGTGCCAGCAGCTTAAACGGGCTAGGTCAGGATGTGTGG
clone size: NA
J gene: TRBJ1-6
V gene: TRBV7-2
D gene: NA

CDR3 protein: CASRGSTGFSYNEQFF
CDR3 DNA: TGTGCCAGCAGGGGGAGCACAGGGTTCTCCTACAATGAGCAGTTCTTC
clone size: NA
J gene: TRBJ2-1
V gene: TRBV28
D gene: NA

CDR3 protein: CASSLGSGVGGYTF
CDR3 DNA: TGTGCCAGCAGCTTAGGCTCGGGCGTGGGTGGCTACACCTTC
clone size: NA
J gene: TRBJ1-2
V gene: TRBV11-2
D gene: NA

CDR3 protein: CASRSREGRELFF
CDR3 DNA: TGTGCCAGCAGGTCCAGGGAGGGGCGGGAGCTGTTTTTT
clone size: NA
J gene: TRBJ2-2
V gene: TRBV7-6
D gene: TRBD2

CDR3 protein: CASSAGGKLVTQYF
CDR3 DNA: TGTGCCAGTAGCGCTGGGGGGAAGTTGGTGACCCAGTACTTC
clone size: NA
J gene: TRBJ2-5
V gene: TRBV19
D gene: NA